This is a list of T cell receptor beta chains from one sample in a study of CD8 T cells in Susac syndrome. TCRdb re-called the immunoSEQ multiplex PCR reads through MiXCR, storing one row per CDR3 protein. Of tens of thousands of distinct CDR3 sequences listed, roughly 94% are singletons. The sequencing sample was made of CD4+ T cells from PBMCs. The receptors originated from a human donor with Susac syndrome. Each CDR3 is given without its conserved first and last residue. Fields, in order: J gene, V gene, clone size, CDR3 protein. Size tells how often a clone was seen (once, few, many) or the class of an expanded clone, and some rows leave it out.

>TRBJ1-5|TRBV12-3/TRBV12-4|.
ASTYSTQPQH
>TRBJ1-1|TRBV12-3/TRBV12-4|.
ASTRIPNTEAF
>TRBJ2-1|TRBV9|.
ASSVGPQSNEQF
>TRBJ2-1|TRBV6-1|.
ASSEGLAAYNEQF
>TRBJ1-5|TRBV5-1|.
ASSPETGGNQPQH
>TRBJ2-3|TRBV20-1|.
SASVVADTQY
>TRBJ2-2|TRBV19|.
ASSISGSGTGELF
>TRBJ2-1|TRBV2|.
ASSGARSNEQF
>TRBJ1-2|TRBV5-1|.
ASSPEGTGDGYT
>TRBJ2-7|TRBV20-1|.
SARNPERGASGEQY
>TRBJ1-6|TRBV20-1|.
SAREGGLRSPLH
>TRBJ2-1|TRBV23-1|.
ASSLKFGQGSCNEQF
>TRBJ2-4|TRBV20-1|.
SAREGGQNIQY
>TRBJ2-7|TRBV19|.
ASSIRTDSYEQY
>TRBJ2-5|TRBV24-1|.
ATSDWKDGSKY
>TRBJ1-1|TRBV19|.
ASSIGGQSDTEAF
>TRBJ2-7|TRBV18|.
ASSPPGAYEQY
>TRBJ1-2|TRBV7-9|once
ASSSFQGIYGYT
>TRBJ1-2|TRBV27|.
ASSNLLTGVIYGYT
>TRBJ1-5|TRBV5-1|.
ASSLGERNQPQH
>TRBJ2-1|TRBV7-3|.
ASTPGGTRSYNEQF
>TRBJ2-2|TRBV7-2|once
ASSYYRGTGELF
>TRBJ2-3|TRBV27|.
ASSRSGPPDTQY
>TRBJ2-7|TRBV7-8|.
ASTVRRTGLHEQY
>TRBJ1-2|TRBV28|once
ASSPANYGYT
>TRBJ2-7|TRBV28|.
ASCRRGAYEQY
>TRBJ2-7|TRBV20-1|.
SARDRVYEQY
>TRBJ2-1|TRBV28|.
ASSFTQVGANEQF
>TRBJ2-7|TRBV19|.
ASSTSINTYEQY
>TRBJ2-3|TRBV7-3|.
ASSLNRDYTQY
>TRBJ2-2|TRBV5-4|.
ASSLDTGELF
>TRBJ1-5|TRBV20-1|.
SARERKEGNQPQH
>TRBJ1-2|TRBV29-1|.
SVEGPSGGYT
>TRBJ2-1|TRBV6-2/TRBV6-3|.
ASRPGLAGGHEQF
>TRBJ2-2|TRBV11-2|once
ASSLALMAGELF
>TRBJ1-1|TRBV20-1|.
SAGGFWGEMNTEAF
>TRBJ2-7|TRBV6-5|.
ASSLQGGIGEQY
>TRBJ2-3|TRBV4-1|.
ASSQGGYPGADTQY
>TRBJ1-1|TRBV28|.
ASTTHGSGDTEAF
>TRBJ2-1|TRBV20-1|.
SAPIHTVREQF
>TRBJ1-1|TRBV5-4|.
ASSLAGGGSTEAF